The present T cell receptor (beta chain) was sequenced within a study of T cell responses to AZD1222 COVID-19 vaccine. General study points: Across the whole spike, CD4 TCRs peaked at regions 160-218 and 743-854. Among the donors, most were white British and more were female, and clonal diversity was possibly underestimated. Seropositivity was recorded at baseline in only a handful of AZD1222 recipients.

TCRdb keeps only in-frame clones here, not all; method: immunoSEQ multiplex PCR. The sample contains 100,000 to 130,000 clones, 86% of which appear only once. In the case of this clone: The antigen is not known. The same CDR3 also results from other DNA sequences found in this sample.

With 5 bases removed from V and 6 bases from J, the gap between germline ends came to 5 bases. This CDR3 is built from 12 residues. This clonotype originated in an adult in good health. The source material was peripheral blood, sampled on day 0 of AZD1222 vaccination. This chain links TRBV12-3 or TRBV12-4 with TRBJ1-6; D remains unclear. The CDR3 is CASSDRNSPLHF. CDR3 DNA: TGTGCCAGCAGTGACCGTAATTCACCCCTCCACTTT.